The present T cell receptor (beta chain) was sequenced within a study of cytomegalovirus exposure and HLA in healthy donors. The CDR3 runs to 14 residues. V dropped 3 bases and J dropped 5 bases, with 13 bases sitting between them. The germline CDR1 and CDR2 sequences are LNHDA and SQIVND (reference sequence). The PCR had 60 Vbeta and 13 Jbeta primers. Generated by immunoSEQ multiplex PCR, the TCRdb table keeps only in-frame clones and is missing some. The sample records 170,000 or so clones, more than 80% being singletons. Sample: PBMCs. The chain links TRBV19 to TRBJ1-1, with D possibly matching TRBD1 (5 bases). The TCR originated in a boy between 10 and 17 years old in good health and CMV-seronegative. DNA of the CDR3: TGTGCCAGTAGTATTCAAGGGGTCGGGACTGAAGCTTTCTTT. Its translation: CASSIQGVGTEAFF.